The table lists the clone carrying this T cell receptor (beta chain) with many counts. What it binds is unknown. The data were taken from a study of neurological immune-mediated disorders. Study-level findings and limits: Patients with HTLV-1-associated myelopathy had the highest level of TCR clonal expansion, whereas patients with multiple sclerosis had the lowest level, falling beneath the level found in healthy controls. The absence of shared CDR3 amino acid sequences among expanded clones across subjects suggests private repertoires in all groups.

As for the cDNA, it was generated by 5'RACE with 10-nucleotide random UMIs. TCRdb re-analysed the 5' RACE reads in MiXCR, keeping a single row per CDR3 protein. The table includes 84,000 or so distinct CDR3 sequences, 13% detected once. The CDR3 sequence is 16 residues long. Germline V CDR1 and CDR2: MDHEN, SYDVKM. After removal of 4 bases from V and 1 base from J, the junction contained 7 bases not matched to a gene. Indicated time point: longitudinal time-point 2. Material for sequencing was PBMCs. The V and J genes are TRBV28 and TRBJ2-3; 8 bases are shared with TRBD2. This receptor was obtained from a female donor with HTLV-1-associated myelopathy (HAM/TSP). The CDR3 DNA sequence: TGTGCCAGCAGTTCCCCAGCGGGGGAAGGCACAGATACGCAGTATTTT. Protein: CASSSPAGEGTDTQYF. The variable domain in full, with the rest retrieved from reference TRBV28 and TRBJ2-3, is DVKVTQSSRYLVKRTGEKVFLECVQDMDHENMFWYRQDPGLGLRLIYFSYDVKMKEKGDIPEGYSVSREKKERFSLILESASTNQTSMYLCASSSPAGEGTDTQYFGPGTRLTVL.